This is a list of T cell receptor beta chains from one sample in a study of regulatory T cells in long-lasting Graves disease. TCRdb fed the multiplex PCR reads into MiXCR, producing one record per CDR3 protein. The table shows more than 650,000 distinct CDR3 sequences, with around 32% occurring only once. Sequencing used peripheral blood mononuclear cells (PBMCs), obtained when the disease was refractory, from a patient treated with antithyroid drugs. The receptors stem from a female donor with Graves disease. Each CDR3 is given with its conserved first and last residue. The D gene is left open where the match is weak. Clone sizes are given selectively: once, few, many, or a class where the clone is expanded.

D | size | J | V | DNA | CDR3
TRBD1 | - | TRBJ1-5 | TRBV7-2 | TGTGCCAGCAGCTTAGCGTCAGGGGGCGGGCAGCCCCAGCATTTT | CASSLASGGGQPQHF
- | - | TRBJ1-6 | TRBV10-3 | TGTGCCATCAGGGCCTCGCTGGATTCACCCCTCCACTTT | CAIRASLDSPLHF
- | many | TRBJ1-1 | TRBV12-3/TRBV12-4 | TGTGCCAGCAACTTCGACCGGTACACTGAAGCTTTCTTT | CASNFDRYTEAFF
- | few | TRBJ1-5 | TRBV6-1 | TGTGCCAGCAGCCCCCAATTGGGGCAGGGTGGGGGTCGCCAGCATTTT | CASSPQLGQGGGRQHF
- | many | TRBJ1-1 | TRBV12-3/TRBV12-4 | TGTGCCAGCAGTTTAGGCCGGTCAATGAACACTGAAGCTTTCTTT | CASSLGRSMNTEAFF
- | - | TRBJ2-7 | TRBV11-2 | TGTGCCAGCAGCTTAGGGAGCCCGACCCACGAGCAGTACTTC | CASSLGSPTHEQYF
- | many | TRBJ1-2 | TRBV12-3/TRBV12-4 | TGTGCCAGCAGCGCTCCTGGGGCACGGGGCTACACCTTC | CASSAPGARGYTF
- | - | TRBJ2-3 | TRBV28 | TGTGCCAGCAGTCCCCTCGGAGCGGGCCCCAGCACAGATACGCAGTATTTT | CASSPLGAGPSTDTQYF
- | - | TRBJ2-5 | TRBV6-2/TRBV6-3 | TGTGCCAGCAGTTACTCTTCGGTTGGGGAGACCCAGTACTTC | CASSYSSVGETQYF
TRBD1 | - | TRBJ2-7 | TRBV5-1 | TGCGCCAGCAGCCTACCGGAGGACAGGAGCTCCTACGAGCAGTACTTC | CASSLPEDRSSYEQYF
TRBD1 | - | TRBJ1-1 | TRBV7-3 | TGTGCCAGCGGAACTCAGGGACAGTTAAACACTGAAGCTTTCTTT | CASGTQGQLNTEAFF
- | - | TRBJ2-1 | TRBV20-1 | TGCAGTGCTACGGCTAGCCGGACTTCATACAATGAGCAGTTCTTC | CSATASRTSYNEQFF
- | - | TRBJ1-5 | TRBV28 | TGTGCCAGCAGCCGGCCTGGGCCTTCTTACAATCAGCCCCAGCATTTT | CASSRPGPSYNQPQHF
TRBD1 | - | TRBJ1-5 | TRBV5-1 | TGCGCCAGCAGCCCCGGGGGACAGGGCAATCAGCCCCAGCATTTT | CASSPGGQGNQPQHF
TRBD1 | few | TRBJ1-1 | TRBV12-3/TRBV12-4 | TGTGCCAGCAGTTTAACATACAGGGGAAACACTGAAGCTTTCTTT | CASSLTYRGNTEAFF
TRBD1 | few | TRBJ1-5 | TRBV10-3 | TGTGCCACCTGGGACAGTAATCGCAATCAGCCCCAGCATTTT | CATWDSNRNQPQHF
- | many | TRBJ1-5 | TRBV7-2 | TGTGCCAGCAGCGAGGACATGGGGAATCAGCCCCAGCATTTT | CASSEDMGNQPQHF
- | few | TRBJ2-7 | TRBV11-2 | TGTGCCAGCAGCTCCCCAGCGGGCTACGAGCAGTACTTC | CASSSPAGYEQYF
- | many | TRBJ1-1 | TRBV7-2 | TGTGCCAGCAGCGTAACCAGGGGAAGAGGAACTGAAGCTTTCTTT | CASSVTRGRGTEAFF
- | - | TRBJ1-1 | TRBV20-1 | TGCAGTGCTAATTCTAATACAGGGTTTGAATCTGAAGCTTTCTTT | CSANSNTGFESEAFF
TRBD1 | few | TRBJ1-2 | TRBV7-9 | TGTGCCAGCAGCTTAGACGGCGGGACAGCGACGACGCCTTATGGCTACACCTTC | CASSLDGGTATTPYGYTF
- | once | TRBJ2-6 | TRBV5-1 | TGCGCCAGCAGCTTGGGGGGCGCTAGCGCTGGGGCCAACGTCCTGACTTTC | CASSLGGASAGANVLTF
- | few | TRBJ1-2 | TRBV5-1 | TGCGCCAGCAGCAGCCGGACACCAATCTATGGCTACACCTTC | CASSSRTPIYGYTF
- | few | TRBJ1-5 | TRBV20-1 | TGCAGTGCAACAGTTGCCTCTGGCAATCAGCCCCAGCATTTT | CSATVASGNQPQHF
- | - | TRBJ2-2 | TRBV12-3/TRBV12-4 | TGTGCCAGCAGCTTAGGGACCAGTGCGAACACCGGGGAGCTGTTTTTT | CASSLGTSANTGELFF
- | many | TRBJ2-5 | TRBV10-3 | TGTGCCATCAGTGGGGGCGAGGGGTCGACTCCGCCCGAGACCCAGTACTTC | CAISGGEGSTPPETQYF
- | few | TRBJ1-3 | TRBV7-2 | TGTGCCAGCAGCACCGTCAGGGCCCCGGAGAGGGGAAACACCATATATTTT | CASSTVRAPERGNTIYF
TRBD2 | - | TRBJ2-2 | TRBV20-1 | TGCAGTGCTAGACGCGGGACTACAAACACCGGGGAGCTGTTTTTT | CSARRGTTNTGELFF
- | - | TRBJ2-3 | TRBV11-2 | TGTGCCAGCAGGTCGACAGATACGCAGTATTTT | CASRSTDTQYF
- | - | TRBJ1-2 | TRBV30 | TGTGCCTGGAGTGTAACGATCCATAACTATGGCTACACCTTC | CAWSVTIHNYGYTF
TRBD1 | many | TRBJ1-2 | TRBV20-1 | TGCAGTGCTGGACAGGGAACGAACTATGGCTACACCTTC | CSAGQGTNYGYTF
TRBD2 | - | TRBJ2-2 | TRBV2 | TGTGCCAGCACCCTCAGCTCCGGGACTAGCCGCGGGGAGCTGTTTTTT | CASTLSSGTSRGELFF
TRBD1 | many | TRBJ1-6 | TRBV11-2 | TGTGCCAGCAGCTGGGGGACAGATTCACCCCTCCACTTT | CASSWGTDSPLHF
TRBD2 | - | TRBJ2-3 | TRBV11-1 | TGTGCCAGCAGCTTGTGGACTAGCGGGACCATCACAGATACGCAGTATTTT | CASSLWTSGTITDTQYF
- | few | TRBJ2-4 | TRBV2 | TGTGCCAGCAGTTCTAGCGAGGGCATTCAGTACTTC | CASSSSEGIQYF
- | - | TRBJ2-7 | TRBV5-1 | TGCGCCAGCAGCTTAATTCCAGGGTTGTCCGAGCAGTACTTC | CASSLIPGLSEQYF
- | - | TRBJ2-5 | TRBV30 | TGTGCCTGGAGTCCCGGAGAGGGGGACATGGAGACCCAGTACTTC | CAWSPGEGDMETQYF
- | few | TRBJ1-5 | TRBV20-1 | TGCAGTGCTAGTAAGGCGGAAGGGAGAGTAAATCAGCCCCAGCATTTT | CSASKAEGRVNQPQHF
TRBD1 | many | TRBJ1-5 | TRBV28 | TGTGCCAGCAGTCCACGACAGGGCATAGGTCAGCCCCAGCATTTT | CASSPRQGIGQPQHF
TRBD1 | many | TRBJ1-5 | TRBV12-3/TRBV12-4 | TGTGCCAGCACCTCAGGACAGGTCAATCAGCCCCAGCATTTT | CASTSGQVNQPQHF
TRBD2 | few | TRBJ2-2 | TRBV25-1 | TGTGCCAGCAGTGAACGGGGTCGGTTCGCTAGCGGAGCACCGGGGGCCGGGGAGCTGTTTTTT | CASSERGRFASGAPGAGELFF
- | - | TRBJ1-1 | TRBV5-6 | TGTGCCAGCAGCTTGGACAGGAGTCCTGAAGCTTTCTTT | CASSLDRSPEAFF
- | many | TRBJ1-1 | TRBV28 | TGTGCCAGCAGTGCCTCCTGGACTGAAGCTTTCTTT | CASSASWTEAFF
TRBD1 | - | TRBJ1-2 | TRBV18 | TGTGCCAGCTCAACGACAGGGGAGGGCTACACCTTC | CASSTTGEGYTF
- | many | TRBJ1-1 | TRBV11-2 | TGTGCCAGCAGCTTAGTTTCCTTGAACACTGAAGCTTTCTTT | CASSLVSLNTEAFF
TRBD1 | - | TRBJ1-1 | TRBV29-1 | TGCAGCGTTGCGGGACAGGTTGGTGGAGAAGCTTTCTTT | CSVAGQVGGEAFF
TRBD1 | - | TRBJ1-1 | TRBV3-1 | TGTGCCAGCCAGGGGGTGTACACTGAAGCTTTCTTT | CASQGVYTEAFF
TRBD1 | - | TRBJ1-2 | TRBV5-1 | TGCGCCAGCAGCTTGGACGAGGGGGCGCGTACCTTC | CASSLDEGARTF